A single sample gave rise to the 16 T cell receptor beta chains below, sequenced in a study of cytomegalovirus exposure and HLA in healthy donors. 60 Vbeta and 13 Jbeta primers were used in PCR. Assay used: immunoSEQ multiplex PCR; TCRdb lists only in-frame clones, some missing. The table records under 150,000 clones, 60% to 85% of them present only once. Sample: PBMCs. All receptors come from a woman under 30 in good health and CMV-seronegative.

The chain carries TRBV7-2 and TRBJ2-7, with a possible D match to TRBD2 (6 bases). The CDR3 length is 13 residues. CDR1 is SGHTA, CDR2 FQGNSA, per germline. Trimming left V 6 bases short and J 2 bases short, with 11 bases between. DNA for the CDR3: TGTGCCAGCAGAACCGGGACTGCCTACGAGCAGTACTTC. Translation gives CASRTGTAYEQYF.

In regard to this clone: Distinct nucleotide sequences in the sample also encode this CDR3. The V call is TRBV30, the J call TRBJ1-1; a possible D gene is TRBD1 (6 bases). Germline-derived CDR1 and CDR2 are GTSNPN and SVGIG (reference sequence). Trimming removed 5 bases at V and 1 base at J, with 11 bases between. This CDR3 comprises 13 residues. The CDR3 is CAWGGQGNTEAFF. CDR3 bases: TGTGCCTGGGGGGGCCAGGGGAACACTGAAGCTTTCTTT.

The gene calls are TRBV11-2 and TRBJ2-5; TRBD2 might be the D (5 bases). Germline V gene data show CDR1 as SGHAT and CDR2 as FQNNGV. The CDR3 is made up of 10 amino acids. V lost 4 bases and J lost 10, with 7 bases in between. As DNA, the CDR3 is TGTGCCAGCAGCTCCGGGGTCCAGTACTTC. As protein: CASSSGVQYF.

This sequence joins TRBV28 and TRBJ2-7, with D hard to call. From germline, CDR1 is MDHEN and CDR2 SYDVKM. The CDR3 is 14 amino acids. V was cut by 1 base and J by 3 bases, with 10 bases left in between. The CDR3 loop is CASSLLGQVYEQYF. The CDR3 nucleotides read TGTGCCAGCAGTTTATTGGGCCAGGTCTACGAGCAGTACTTC.

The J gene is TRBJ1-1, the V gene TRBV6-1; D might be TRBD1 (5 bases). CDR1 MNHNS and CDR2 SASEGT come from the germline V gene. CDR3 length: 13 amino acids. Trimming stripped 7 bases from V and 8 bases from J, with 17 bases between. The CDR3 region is CASTWVTGSEAFF. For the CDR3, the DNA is TGTGCCAGCACTTGGGTTACAGGATCGGAAGCTTTCTTT.

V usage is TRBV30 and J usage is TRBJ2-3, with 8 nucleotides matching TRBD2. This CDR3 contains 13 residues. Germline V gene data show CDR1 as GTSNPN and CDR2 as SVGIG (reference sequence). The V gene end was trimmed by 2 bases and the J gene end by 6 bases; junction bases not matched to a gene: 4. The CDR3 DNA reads TGTGCCTGGAGTAAGCGGGAGAGGGATACGCAGTATTTT. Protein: CAWSKRERDTQYF.

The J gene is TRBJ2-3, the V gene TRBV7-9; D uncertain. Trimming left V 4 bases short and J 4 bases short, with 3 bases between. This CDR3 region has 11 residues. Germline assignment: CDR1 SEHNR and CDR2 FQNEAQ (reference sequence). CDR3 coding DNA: TGTGCCAGCAGCTCTTCAGATACGCAGTATTTT. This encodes CASSSSDTQYF.

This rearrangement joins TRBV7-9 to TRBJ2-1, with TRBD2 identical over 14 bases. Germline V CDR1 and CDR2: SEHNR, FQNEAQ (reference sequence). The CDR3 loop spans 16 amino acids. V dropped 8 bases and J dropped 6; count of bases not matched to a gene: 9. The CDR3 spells CASGATSGRASNEQFF. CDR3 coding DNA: TGTGCCAGCGGAGCGACTAGCGGGAGGGCCAGCAATGAGCAGTTCTTC.

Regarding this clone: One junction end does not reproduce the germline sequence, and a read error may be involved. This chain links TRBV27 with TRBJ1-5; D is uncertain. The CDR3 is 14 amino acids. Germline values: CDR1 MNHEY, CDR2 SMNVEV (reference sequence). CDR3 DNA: TGTGCCACCAAGGAACGATTTAGCGATCAGCCCCAGCATTTT. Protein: CATKERFSDQPQHF.

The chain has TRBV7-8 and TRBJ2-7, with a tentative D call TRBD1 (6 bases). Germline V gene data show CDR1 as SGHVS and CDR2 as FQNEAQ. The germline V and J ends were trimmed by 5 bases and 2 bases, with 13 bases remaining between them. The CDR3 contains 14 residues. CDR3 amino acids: CASSPPAGAYEQYF. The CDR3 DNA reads TGTGCCAGCAGCCCCCCCGCAGGGGCCTACGAGCAGTACTTC.

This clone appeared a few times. The CDR3, as DNA: TGTGCCAGCAGCGTTGGGGCAACCTACGAGCAGTACTTC. Residues: CASSVGATYEQYF. The chain has TRBV9 and TRBJ2-7; TRBD1 might be the D (5 bases). With 2 bases removed from V and 2 bases from J, the gap between germline ends came to 8 bases. CDR3 length equals 13 residues. Looked up from germline, CDR1 is SGDLS and CDR2 is YYNGEE.

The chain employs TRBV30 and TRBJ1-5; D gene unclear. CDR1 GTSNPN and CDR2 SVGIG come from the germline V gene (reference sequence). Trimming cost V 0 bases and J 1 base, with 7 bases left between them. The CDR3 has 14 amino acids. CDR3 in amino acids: CAWSVRGSNQPQHF. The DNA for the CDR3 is TGTGCCTGGAGTGTACGAGGGAGCAATCAGCCCCAGCATTTT.

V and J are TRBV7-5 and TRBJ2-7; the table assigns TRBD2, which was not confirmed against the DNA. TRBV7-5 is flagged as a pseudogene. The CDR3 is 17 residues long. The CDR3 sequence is CVRRFSGLRDRHYEQYF. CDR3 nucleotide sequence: TGTGTCAGAAGGTTTAGCGGGTTGAGAGACAGACACTACGAGCAGTACTTC.

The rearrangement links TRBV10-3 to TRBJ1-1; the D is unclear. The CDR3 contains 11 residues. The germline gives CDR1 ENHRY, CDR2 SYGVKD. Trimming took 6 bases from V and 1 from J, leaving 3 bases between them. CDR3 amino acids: CAISQNTEAFF. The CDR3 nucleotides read TGTGCCATCAGCCAGAACACTGAAGCTTTCTTT.

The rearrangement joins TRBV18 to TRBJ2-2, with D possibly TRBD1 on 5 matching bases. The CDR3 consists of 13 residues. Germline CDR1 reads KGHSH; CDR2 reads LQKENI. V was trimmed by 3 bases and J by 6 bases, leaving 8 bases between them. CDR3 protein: CASSPTASGELFF. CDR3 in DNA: TGTGCCAGCTCACCGACAGCCTCCGGGGAGCTGTTTTTT. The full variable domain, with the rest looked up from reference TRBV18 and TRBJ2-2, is NAGVMQNPRHLVRRRGQEARLRCSPMKGHSHVYWYRQLPEEGLKFMVYLQKENIIDESGMPKERFSAEFPKEGPSILRIQQVVRGDSAAYFCASSPTASGELFFGEGSRLTVL.

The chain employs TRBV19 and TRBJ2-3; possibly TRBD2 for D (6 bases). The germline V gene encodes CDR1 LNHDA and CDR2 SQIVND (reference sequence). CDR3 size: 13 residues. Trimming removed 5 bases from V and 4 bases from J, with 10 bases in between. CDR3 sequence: CASSVGSADTQYF. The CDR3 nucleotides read TGTGCCAGTAGTGTCGGGAGCGCAGATACGCAGTATTTT.